The next 10 T cell receptor beta chains were all read from a single sample in a study of early T cells in non-severe SARS-CoV-2 infection. TCRdb re-analysed the 5' RACE reads in MiXCR, keeping a single row per CDR3 protein. The table has about 25,000 distinct CDR3 sequences, about 4.6% seen once. Sequencing was carried out using whole blood. The receptor set was obtained from an adult who was a healthcare worker with PCR-confirmed SARS-CoV-2 infection or an uninfected control (not recorded which).

The rearrangement uses TRBV10-1 and TRBJ2-3, with a weak D call TRBD2 (5 bases). Germline CDR1 is WNHNN and CDR2 is SYGVQD (reference sequence). V lost 6 bases and J 6 bases, leaving 16 bases between the germline ends. The CDR3 is 14 residues long. The CDR3 DNA reads TGCGCCAGCAGAAGATCATTGACGGGGGATACGCAGTATTTT. As protein: CASRRSLTGDTQYF.

This clonotype was seen ten or more times. The genes are TRBV3-1 and TRBJ2-5; 7 nucleotides align to TRBD1. Germline V gene sequence: CDR1 LGHDT, CDR2 YNNKEL (reference sequence). V was pared by 4 bases and J by 0 bases, with 5 bases of the junction left unmatched. The CDR3 totals 15 residues. The CDR3 DNA follows: TGTGCCAGCAGCCCAAATACAGGGGACCAAGAGACCCAGTACTTC. Its protein product is CASSPNTGDQETQYF.

In its sample, this clonotype was seen many times. V gene TRBV9 combines with J gene TRBJ1-1; no firm D call. V was pared by 2 bases and J by 4 bases, with 15 bases between. Germline assignment: CDR1 SGDLS and CDR2 YYNGEE. The CDR3 covers 15 residues. CDR3 DNA: TGTGCCAGCAGCGTGAGCCCCTCCGTTAGCACTGAAGCTTTCTTT. As protein: CASSVSPSVSTEAFF. The full variable domain, rest sourced from reference TRBV9 and TRBJ1-1, is DSGVTQTPKHLITATGQRVTLRCSPRSGDLSVYWYQQSLDQGLQFLIQYYNGEERAKGNILERFSAQQFPDLHSELNLSSLELGDSALYFCASSVSPSVSTEAFFGQGTRLTVV.

There are many counts of this clonotype. The chain carries TRBV6-5 and TRBJ2-7, with a tentative D call TRBD2 (6 bases). Germline V gene sequence: CDR1 MNHEY, CDR2 SVGAGI. CDR3 length equals 15 residues. Between the trimmed V and J ends, which lost 7 bases and 0 bases, there was a span of 16 bases. CDR3 in amino acids: CASNTGDMSSYEQYF. The CDR3 bases are TGTGCCAGCAATACGGGGGATATGAGCTCCTACGAGCAGTACTTC.

This chain's CDR3 is CASSYPSGRGANEQFF. Here the CDR3 DNA reads TGTGCCAGCAGTTACCCGAGCGGGAGAGGGGCCAATGAGCAGTTCTTC. The chain uses TRBV6-6 and TRBJ2-1; 8 bases are shared with TRBD2. The CDR3 is 16 amino acids. Per germline, CDR1 MNHNY and CDR2 SVGAGI (reference sequence). The ends lost 2 bases at V and 6 bases at J; junction bases unmatched: 9.

Note on this clonotype: A much larger clone differs by one base, so this may be a read error. This chain joins TRBV5-6 and TRBJ2-4; D is unclear. The CDR3 is 14 amino acids. Germline V gene sequence: CDR1 SGHDT, CDR2 YYEEEE. Trimming removed 4 bases at V and 2 bases at J, with 10 bases between. DNA for the CDR3: TGTGCCAGCAGCCGTGCCTGGACCAAAAACATTCAGTACTTC. As protein: CASSRAWTKNIQYF.

This clonotype has a handful of counts. The CDR3 here is CSASRRLDGTGELFF. The CDR3 coding sequence is TGCAGTGCTAGCAGGCGGCTAGATGGCACCGGGGAGCTGTTTTTT. J is TRBJ2-2 and V is TRBV20-1; D is undetermined. V lost 3 bases and J lost 4, with 15 bases in between. Germline CDR1 is DFQATT and CDR2 is SNEGSKA (reference sequence). The CDR3 extends over 15 amino acids.

In this sample, this clonotype turned up many times. J is TRBJ1-1 and V is TRBV12-3 or TRBV12-4; TRBD1 might be the D (6 bases). Trimming removed 6 bases at V and 4 bases at J, with 12 bases between. This CDR3 has 13 amino acids. This CDR3 is CASRAQGPTEAFF. As DNA, the CDR3 is TGTGCCAGCAGGGCACAGGGTCCCACTGAAGCTTTCTTT.

The table lists this clonotype with many counts. The chain joins TRBV19 to TRBJ2-1, with TRBD2 matching over 16 bases. Per germline, CDR1 LNHDA and CDR2 SQIVND (reference sequence). The CDR3 contains 16 residues. Germline trimming cut 4 bases from V and 9 bases from J; bases unmatched to any gene: 6. The CDR3 reads CASSTGLAGGPAEQFF. The CDR3 nucleotides are TGTGCCAGTAGTACGGGACTAGCGGGAGGGCCCGCTGAGCAGTTCTTC.

In this sample, this clonotype turned up many times. The rearrangement uses TRBV5-1 and TRBJ2-3, with 7 positions matching TRBD1. Germline CDR1 is SGHRS and CDR2 is YFSETQ. With 1 base clipped from V and 6 bases from J, the junction kept 5 bases outside the gene matches. This CDR3 spans 14 amino acids. In nucleotides, the CDR3 is TGCGCCAGCAGCTTGCCCACAGGGGACGATACGCAGTATTTT. It yields the protein CASSLPTGDDTQYF. Supplemented by reference TRBV5-1 and TRBJ2-3, the full variable domain reads KAGVTQTPRYLIKTRGQQVTLSCSPISGHRSVSWYQQTPGQGLQFLFEYFSETQRNKGNFPGRFSGRQFSNSRSEMNVSTLELGDSALYLCASSLPTGDDTQYFGPGTRLTVL.